The present TCR beta chain was sequenced within a study of T cells in localized non-small cell lung cancer (dated by TCRdb to the early 2020s). At the level of the whole study: Comparing tumors with uninvolved tumor-adjacent lungs, the study looked at the T cell repertoires of over 200 patients with early-stage NSCLC. The cohort consisted of 236 treatment-naive NSCLC patients whose localized lung tumors had been resected. A mean age of 66.3 years was recorded for the NSCLC patients, of whom around 120 were male and more than 85 were female.

Study-level results and caveats: A median of roughly 56 of the top 100 tumor clones were detected in paired uninvolved adjacent lung, and around 30 of these tumor clones were also found among the top 100 clones of the paired uninvolved adjacent lung. Multi-region tumor sequencing was not performed, so intratumor heterogeneity could not be excluded. Longer overall survival was associated with higher blood T cell density, whereas shorter survival was associated with higher adjacent-lung clonality. The highest T cell clonality was observed in uninvolved tumor-adjacent lung, where clonality exceeded that of tumor, suggesting that antigenic responses were more focused in uninvolved tumor-adjacent lung. Since the design was exploratory, TCR variables were selected using unadjusted p-values with no false-discovery rate correction.

V is reduced by 7 bases and J by 7 bases, leaving a spacing of 14 bases between them. The CDR3 starts with the cysteine, ends with the phenylalanine, and has 12 residues. Only the CDR3 region is kept as DNA, spanning 36 bases read in frame from base 1. CDR1 and CDR2 were assigned from the germline V gene as SGHTA and FQGNSA. At diagnosis, peripheral blood, uninvolved tumor-adjacent lung and tumor were collected and stored as a combination of fresh-frozen and FFPE material. For TCR repertoire profiling, the blood samples were analyzed as peripheral blood mononuclear cells. With regard to this clone: Its antigen is unknown. Base qualities are missing; no much larger clone stands one base away.

TCR beta CDR3 regions were sequenced from DNA using the immunoSEQ Assay. Per the source publication's procedure: To compute T cell density, TCR beta template counts were normalized to usable DNA, which was estimated by amplifying housekeeping genes. The preseqR package was used to estimate richness by extrapolating to 400,000 templates for PBMC samples and to 120,000 templates for tissue samples. Clonality was calculated as one minus Pielou's evenness. Tissue-enriched TCRs were identified by differential abundance testing using productive amino-acid clonotypes, minimum total count 5 and alpha 0.1. The Jaccard Index and the Morisita Overlap Index were used to measure how much the repertoires overlapped between compartments. TCR beta CDR3s were clustered by GLIPH together with public tetramer-defined viral CDR3s, and at least three viral sequences plus V-gene enrichment were required for viral motifs. The immuneACCESS repertoire file appears here via TCRdb, limited to in-frame rearrangements. These files lack a portion of the clones; in checked studies, under half of the deficit traces to unresolved V genes, and the cause of the others is not known. D and trimming were read from the DNA, whereas the V and J calls and clone size are those reported in that table. This sample comprises tens of thousands of clones, approximately 88% of them detected only once. Jointly, the top ten make up 15% of the sample.

This chain is built from TRBV7-2 and TRBJ2-7, with the D gene not clear enough to name. The clonotype originates from a man aged 35-75 years with stage I squamous cell lung carcinoma. Here the sequenced sample was peripheral blood, taken before any cancer treatment. In nucleotides, the sequence is TGTGCCAGCACGGGTAGGGAAGGGGAGCAGTACTTC. The translation is CASTGREGEQYF.